The rows below give T cell receptor beta chains drawn from one sample of a study of Ad26.COV2.S vaccination and SARS-CoV-2 variants. Sequencing was performed with immunoSEQ multiplex PCR; in TCRdb, only in-frame clones are kept and a portion is missing. The profile covers some 340,000 clones, with 86% appearing a single time and approximately 1.9% taken by the ten largest. Material: peripheral blood, obtained in a trial of Ad26.COV2.S vaccine versus placebo. These receptors all stem from a person between 18 and 65 years old who received the Ad26.COV2.S COVID-19 vaccine or a placebo. CDR3s include the opening cysteine and the closing phenylalanine or tryptophan. The D gene is left open where the match is weak. The listing skips clone size in some rows; elsewhere it reads once, few, many or a size class.

CDR3nt: TGTGCCTGGAGTCGAGGCCGCTATGGCTACACCTTC
CDR3aa: CAWSRGRYGYTF
v_gene: TRBV30
d_gene: -
abundance: -
len: 12
j_gene: TRBJ1-2

CDR3nt: TGTGCCAGCAGCCCGGGACAGATGAACACTGAAGCTTTCTTT
CDR3aa: CASSPGQMNTEAFF
v_gene: TRBV5-8
d_gene: TRBD1
abundance: -
len: 14
j_gene: TRBJ1-1

CDR3nt: TGTGCCTGGAGTGTACTAAGGGTTGGGGGCTATGGCTACACCTTC
CDR3aa: CAWSVLRVGGYGYTF
v_gene: TRBV30
d_gene: -
abundance: -
len: 15
j_gene: TRBJ1-2

CDR3nt: TGTGCCAGCAGTGAAACAGGGGACACAGATACGCAGTATTTT
CDR3aa: CASSETGDTDTQYF
v_gene: TRBV25-1
d_gene: TRBD1
abundance: -
len: 14
j_gene: TRBJ2-3

CDR3nt: TGTGCCACCAGTGATTCCAGGGATCCCTCCTACGAGCAGTACTTC
CDR3aa: CATSDSRDPSYEQYF
v_gene: TRBV24-1
d_gene: -
abundance: -
len: 15
j_gene: TRBJ2-7

CDR3nt: TGTGCCAGCAGCTTGCCAGGACTAGCGAGCTACAATGAGCAGTTCTTC
CDR3aa: CASSLPGLASYNEQFF
v_gene: TRBV5-6
d_gene: TRBD2
abundance: once
len: 16
j_gene: TRBJ2-1

CDR3nt: TGTGCCAGCTCACCACCGCCACAGGGTGTCAATCAGCCCCAGCATTTT
CDR3aa: CASSPPPQGVNQPQHF
v_gene: TRBV18
d_gene: -
abundance: -
len: 16
j_gene: TRBJ1-5

CDR3nt: TGTGCCAGCAGCCGTCCGGGTAGCGGAGAGTACAATGAGCAGTTCTTC
CDR3aa: CASSRPGSGEYNEQFF
v_gene: TRBV5-4
d_gene: -
abundance: -
len: 16
j_gene: TRBJ2-1

CDR3nt: TGTGCCAGCAGCTTCCTGGGAGGGGGTAATTCACCCCTCCACTTT
CDR3aa: CASSFLGGGNSPLHF
v_gene: TRBV7-3
d_gene: -
abundance: -
len: 15
j_gene: TRBJ1-6

CDR3nt: TGTGCCAGCAGCGTTCGCCCTGGGGGAGCTTTCTTT
CDR3aa: CASSVRPGGAFF
v_gene: TRBV3-1/TRBV3-2
d_gene: -
abundance: -
len: 12
j_gene: TRBJ1-1

CDR3nt: TGTGCCAGCAGTTTATCACAGTTTAGCAATCAGCCCCAGCATTTT
CDR3aa: CASSLSQFSNQPQHF
v_gene: TRBV28
d_gene: -
abundance: -
len: 15
j_gene: TRBJ1-5

CDR3nt: TGTGCCAGCTGGGAGGGGGGCTCCGGGGCCAACGTCCTGACTTTC
CDR3aa: CASWEGGSGANVLTF
v_gene: TRBV2
d_gene: -
abundance: -
len: 15
j_gene: TRBJ2-6

CDR3nt: TGTGCCAGCAGCTTAGTTGGGCAGAGGTACGAGCAGTACTTC
CDR3aa: CASSLVGQRYEQYF
v_gene: TRBV7-2
d_gene: -
abundance: -
len: 14
j_gene: TRBJ2-7

CDR3nt: TGTGCCAGTAGTCCCCTAGGACTAGCGGGGGAAAAGGTGCAGTTCTTC
CDR3aa: CASSPLGLAGEKVQFF
v_gene: TRBV19
d_gene: TRBD2
abundance: -
len: 16
j_gene: TRBJ2-1

CDR3nt: TGTGCCAGCAGTCCGTGGACGGATAACACCGGGGAGCTGTTTTTT
CDR3aa: CASSPWTDNTGELFF
v_gene: TRBV6-5
d_gene: -
abundance: few
len: 15
j_gene: TRBJ2-2

CDR3nt: TGTGCCAGCAGTGAGCAGGGATATGGGAATGAGCAGTTCTTC
CDR3aa: CASSEQGYGNEQFF
v_gene: TRBV2
d_gene: -
abundance: -
len: 14
j_gene: TRBJ2-1

CDR3nt: TGTGCCAGTAGTCCGGGGGGTAGGGGCTACAATGAGCAGTTCTTC
CDR3aa: CASSPGGRGYNEQFF
v_gene: TRBV19
d_gene: TRBD2
abundance: -
len: 15
j_gene: TRBJ2-1

CDR3nt: TGTGCCAGCAGCCGACAGGGTTTAGGGGGCTACACCTTC
CDR3aa: CASSRQGLGGYTF
v_gene: TRBV12-3/TRBV12-4
d_gene: TRBD1
abundance: -
len: 13
j_gene: TRBJ1-2

CDR3nt: TGTGCCAGCAGTTCCCTGACAGGGTACACTGAAGCTTTCTTT
CDR3aa: CASSSLTGYTEAFF
v_gene: TRBV27
d_gene: TRBD1
abundance: -
len: 14
j_gene: TRBJ1-1

CDR3nt: TGTGCCAGCAGTTACTCGACAGGGAGGGCTGAGCAGTTCTTC
CDR3aa: CASSYSTGRAEQFF
v_gene: TRBV6-6
d_gene: -
abundance: -
len: 14
j_gene: TRBJ2-1

CDR3nt: TGCGCCAGCCGGGACAGCTACGAGCAGTACTTC
CDR3aa: CASRDSYEQYF
v_gene: TRBV5-1
d_gene: TRBD1
abundance: once
len: 11
j_gene: TRBJ2-7

CDR3nt: TGTGCCAGCAGCCCCAGGGACAGCGATCCTTTCTATGGCTACACCTTC
CDR3aa: CASSPRDSDPFYGYTF
v_gene: TRBV7-2
d_gene: TRBD1
abundance: -
len: 16
j_gene: TRBJ1-2

CDR3nt: TGTGCCAGCAGCTTAGATCGGGGCCCAACTAATGAAAAACTGTTTTTT
CDR3aa: CASSLDRGPTNEKLFF
v_gene: TRBV7-2
d_gene: -
abundance: -
len: 16
j_gene: TRBJ1-4

CDR3nt: TGTGCCAGCAGTGAAGGGACACTAGGAAACACCATATATTTT
CDR3aa: CASSEGTLGNTIYF
v_gene: TRBV2
d_gene: -
abundance: many
len: 14
j_gene: TRBJ1-3

CDR3nt: TGTGCCAGCAGCTTGAACATCTACAATGAGCAGTTCTTC
CDR3aa: CASSLNIYNEQFF
v_gene: TRBV7-2
d_gene: -
abundance: -
len: 13
j_gene: TRBJ2-1

CDR3nt: TGTGCCAGCTCACCACCCCCTGGGACTAGGACCCGCAACGTAGGGGAGACCCAGTACTTC
CDR3aa: CASSPPPGTRTRNVGETQYF
v_gene: TRBV18
d_gene: TRBD2
abundance: -
len: 20
j_gene: TRBJ2-5

CDR3nt: TGTGCCAGCTCATCCGGTGGGAATGGGGGGGCGTCCGAGGAGCAGTTCTTC
CDR3aa: CASSSGGNGGASEEQFF
v_gene: TRBV18
d_gene: -
abundance: -
len: 17
j_gene: TRBJ2-1

CDR3nt: TGTGCCAGTACCCCGGGGGGCAGGGGGGTTGAGACCCAGTACTTC
CDR3aa: CASTPGGRGVETQYF
v_gene: TRBV19
d_gene: -
abundance: -
len: 15
j_gene: TRBJ2-5

CDR3nt: TGCGCCAGCACAAGATCCGGGACAGGGGTCGACTACGAGCAGTACTTC
CDR3aa: CASTRSGTGVDYEQYF
v_gene: TRBV5-1
d_gene: TRBD1
abundance: -
len: 16
j_gene: TRBJ2-7

CDR3nt: TGCAGCGTTGAAGGAGGTCTCGGGAGAGGACAGTTCTTC
CDR3aa: CSVEGGLGRGQFF
v_gene: TRBV29-1
d_gene: -
abundance: -
len: 13
j_gene: TRBJ2-1

CDR3nt: TGCGCCAGCAGACGTGATAGCAATCAGCCCCAGCATTTT
CDR3aa: CASRRDSNQPQHF
v_gene: TRBV5-1
d_gene: -
abundance: -
len: 13
j_gene: TRBJ1-5

CDR3nt: TGCGCCAGCAGCCCCCAGGTGGGGGATTCACCCCTCCACTTT
CDR3aa: CASSPQVGDSPLHF
v_gene: TRBV4-3
d_gene: -
abundance: -
len: 14
j_gene: TRBJ1-6

CDR3nt: TGTGCCAGCACTCTTAGTAACTATGGCTACACCTTC
CDR3aa: CASTLSNYGYTF
v_gene: TRBV12-3/TRBV12-4
d_gene: -
abundance: -
len: 12
j_gene: TRBJ1-2

CDR3nt: TGTGCCAGCAGTGAATACCAGGGGGCCCCCGGAGATACGCAGTATTTT
CDR3aa: CASSEYQGAPGDTQYF
v_gene: TRBV6-1
d_gene: TRBD1
abundance: -
len: 16
j_gene: TRBJ2-3

CDR3nt: TGTGCCAGCTCTCGACAGGGTTTTTACGATGAAGCTTTCTTT
CDR3aa: CASSRQGFYDEAFF
v_gene: TRBV18
d_gene: TRBD1
abundance: -
len: 14
j_gene: TRBJ1-1

CDR3nt: TGTGCCAGCAGTCTCGACAGGCCTGGAAACACCATATATTTT
CDR3aa: CASSLDRPGNTIYF
v_gene: TRBV6-5
d_gene: -
abundance: -
len: 14
j_gene: TRBJ1-3

CDR3nt: TGTGCCAGCAGCCGCCGGGGCCATGGCTACACCTTC
CDR3aa: CASSRRGHGYTF
v_gene: TRBV3-1/TRBV3-2
d_gene: -
abundance: -
len: 12
j_gene: TRBJ1-2

CDR3nt: TGTGCCAGCAGCCAAAGAGGGACTAGCACAGATACGCAGTATTTT
CDR3aa: CASSQRGTSTDTQYF
v_gene: TRBV9
d_gene: -
abundance: -
len: 15
j_gene: TRBJ2-3

CDR3nt: TGCGCCAGCAGACACACAGGGGGCGATAGCAATCAGCCCCAGCATTTT
CDR3aa: CASRHTGGDSNQPQHF
v_gene: TRBV4-1
d_gene: TRBD1
abundance: -
len: 16
j_gene: TRBJ1-5

CDR3nt: TGTGCCAGCAGTGAATTGAGTACGCAGTATTTT
CDR3aa: CASSELSTQYF
v_gene: TRBV25-1
d_gene: -
abundance: -
len: 11
j_gene: TRBJ2-3

CDR3nt: TGTGCCAGCACTATGGACAGGGAGGCCCAGCATTTT
CDR3aa: CASTMDREAQHF
v_gene: TRBV2
d_gene: TRBD1
abundance: -
len: 12
j_gene: TRBJ1-5

CDR3nt: TGTGCCAGCGGGAGGGACACTGAAGCTTTCTTT
CDR3aa: CASGRDTEAFF
v_gene: TRBV6-5
d_gene: -
abundance: -
len: 11
j_gene: TRBJ1-1

CDR3nt: TGTGCCAGCTCACCAGTATCAGGGAGCACAGATACGCAGTATTTT
CDR3aa: CASSPVSGSTDTQYF
v_gene: TRBV18
d_gene: -
abundance: -
len: 15
j_gene: TRBJ2-3

CDR3nt: TGTGCCAGCAGCTTGAACGTGAACACTGAAGCTTTCTTT
CDR3aa: CASSLNVNTEAFF
v_gene: TRBV5-4
d_gene: -
abundance: -
len: 13
j_gene: TRBJ1-1

CDR3nt: TGTGCCAGCAGTGGCCATCGGGGGGTCTCTGGAAACACCATATATTTT
CDR3aa: CASSGHRGVSGNTIYF
v_gene: TRBV6-1
d_gene: -
abundance: once
len: 16
j_gene: TRBJ1-3

CDR3nt: TGTGCCAGCAGCTGGGGACAGGGAGGGAAACTGTTTTTT
CDR3aa: CASSWGQGGKLFF
v_gene: TRBV5-4
d_gene: TRBD1
abundance: -
len: 13
j_gene: TRBJ1-4

CDR3nt: TGTGCCAGCAGTCTAATGGGGGCTCGCTACAATGAGCAGTTCTTC
CDR3aa: CASSLMGARYNEQFF
v_gene: TRBV7-3
d_gene: -
abundance: -
len: 15
j_gene: TRBJ2-1

CDR3nt: TGTGCCTGGAGTCTAGCGGGGGGCCGTGGAGATACGCAGTATTTT
CDR3aa: CAWSLAGGRGDTQYF
v_gene: TRBV30
d_gene: TRBD2
abundance: -
len: 15
j_gene: TRBJ2-3

CDR3nt: TGTGCCTGCCCCTCGAGCGGAGTTTGGGGTTCACCCCTCCACTTT
CDR3aa: CACPSSGVWGSPLHF
v_gene: TRBV30
d_gene: -
abundance: -
len: 15
j_gene: TRBJ1-6

CDR3nt: TGTGCCAGCAGACGAGTCGGGGCCTTAGAGACCCAGTACTTC
CDR3aa: CASRRVGALETQYF
v_gene: TRBV11-1
d_gene: -
abundance: -
len: 14
j_gene: TRBJ2-5

CDR3nt: TGTGCCAGCAGTGAAGGTGGGACACCGTACGAGCAGTACTTC
CDR3aa: CASSEGGTPYEQYF
v_gene: TRBV6-1
d_gene: -
abundance: -
len: 14
j_gene: TRBJ2-7

CDR3nt: TGTGCCAGCAGCTTAGGGGGACAGGGGAGCACTGAAGCTTTCTTT
CDR3aa: CASSLGGQGSTEAFF
v_gene: TRBV7-8
d_gene: TRBD1
abundance: -
len: 15
j_gene: TRBJ1-1

CDR3nt: TGTGCCAGCTCGCGTAGAAGGGACAGCCCCTACAATGAGCAGTTCTTC
CDR3aa: CASSRRRDSPYNEQFF
v_gene: TRBV18
d_gene: TRBD1
abundance: -
len: 16
j_gene: TRBJ2-1

CDR3nt: TGTGCCAGCAGTTACATCGGCGGGGGGGCCGGAGAGACCCAGTACTTC
CDR3aa: CASSYIGGGAGETQYF
v_gene: TRBV6-5
d_gene: TRBD2
abundance: -
len: 16
j_gene: TRBJ2-5

CDR3nt: TGCGCCAGCAGCCAAGCCGCAACCACGACCACCGGGGAGCTGTTTTTT
CDR3aa: CASSQAATTTTGELFF
v_gene: TRBV4-3
d_gene: -
abundance: once
len: 16
j_gene: TRBJ2-2